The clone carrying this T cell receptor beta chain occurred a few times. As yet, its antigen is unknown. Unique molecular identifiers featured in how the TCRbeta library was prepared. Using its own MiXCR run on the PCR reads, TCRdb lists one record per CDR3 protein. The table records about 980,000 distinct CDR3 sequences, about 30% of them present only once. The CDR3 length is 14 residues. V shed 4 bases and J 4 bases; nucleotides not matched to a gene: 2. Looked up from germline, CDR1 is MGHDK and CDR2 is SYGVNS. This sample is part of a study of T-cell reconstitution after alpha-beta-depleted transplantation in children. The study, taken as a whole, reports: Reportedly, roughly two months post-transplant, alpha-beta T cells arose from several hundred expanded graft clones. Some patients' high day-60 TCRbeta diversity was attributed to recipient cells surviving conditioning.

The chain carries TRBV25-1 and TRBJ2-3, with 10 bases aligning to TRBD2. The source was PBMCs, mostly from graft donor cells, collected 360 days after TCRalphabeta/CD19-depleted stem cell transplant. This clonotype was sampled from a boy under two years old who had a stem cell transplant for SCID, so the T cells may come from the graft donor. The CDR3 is CASSAGLAADTQYF. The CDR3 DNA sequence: TGTGCCAGCAGTGCCGGACTAGCGGCAGATACGCAGTATTTT.